This T cell receptor beta chain comes out of a study of PD-1 blockade in mismatch repair-deficient tumors. Study in general: Patients had approximately 11 mismatch repair-deficient cancer types, all previously treated and progressing.

Regarding the study as a whole: Rapid post-treatment expansion, then contraction, generally preceding radiologic response, marked tumor-resident clones.

The TCR-sequenced patients were a few responders to pembrolizumab. TCRdb's table, derived via immunoSEQ multiplex PCR, lists solely in-frame clones and lacks some. The repertoire holds about 130,000 clones, with roughly 86% as singletons. For this clone: The antigen remains unidentified.

CDR1 and CDR2 (germline): MDHEN, SYDVKM. Trimming pared 3 bases from V and 9 bases from J, leaving 9 bases between. CDR3 length: 12 amino acids. This clonotype was obtained from an adult with mismatch repair-deficient cancer. The rearrangement uses TRBV28 and TRBJ1-5; D unresolved. The source material was peripheral blood, sampled 72 weeks after starting pembrolizumab. CDR3 in amino acids: CASSFVHSPQHF. The CDR3 DNA follows: TGTGCCAGCAGTTTCGTTCATTCGCCCCAGCATTTT.